This T cell receptor (beta chain) was captured in a study of T-cell reconstitution after alpha-beta-depleted transplantation in children. A library of TCRbeta sequences, prepared with unique molecular identifiers, was generated. TCRdb reanalysed the PCR reads using MiXCR and keeps one entry per CDR3 protein. The sample consists of about a million distinct CDR3 sequences, less than 30% of them appearing once. The study, taken as a whole, reports: Newly made T cells mostly supplied T-cell counts and diversity one year after transplant.

Trimming stripped 7 bases from V and 5 bases from J, with 17 bases between. Per the germline V gene, CDR1 is SEHNR and CDR2 is FQNEAQ (reference sequence). The CDR3 is 14 amino acids. As to this clonotype: The target antigen is unknown.

The chain combines TRBV7-9 with TRBJ2-5, with D possibly matching TRBD2 (6 bases). The TCR sequence derives from a boy in the first two years of life who had a stem cell transplant for SCID, so the T cells may come from the graft donor. Material: PBMCs, mostly from graft donor cells, obtained 360 days after TCRalphabeta/CD19-depleted stem cell transplant. CDR3 region: CASTASGGTETQYF. The CDR3 nucleotides are TGTGCCAGCACCGCGTCAGGCGGGACGGAGACCCAGTACTTC.